This TCR beta chain was recorded in a study of tumor-infiltrating lymphocytes in primary liver carcinoma. Notes on the study in general: Overlap between tumor regions exceeded overlap of tumor with adjacent tissue or blood.

TCR beta cDNA came from about 0.45 ug total RNA, primed with a constant-region primer. A slightly modified ARM-PCR protocol with three nested multiplex PCR rounds produced these TCR beta libraries. The two initial PCR rounds, around 11 cycles each, used TRBV1-TRBV30 forward and C-beta reverse primers. A single record per CDR3 protein comes from TCRdb applying MiXCR to the multiplex PCR reads. Here the sample spans 300,000 to 400,000 distinct CDR3 sequences, about 61% being singletons. V gave up 4 bases and J gave up 5 bases; unmatched junction bases: 8. The CDR3 is 15 amino acids. This clonotype showed up just a few times. Its antigen is not identified. The researchers obtained blood RNA from unsorted whole blood and also extracted germline DNA. It was before surgery that about 3.9 milliliters of peripheral blood were collected.

This clonotype originated in a man in his forties with primary liver carcinoma and hepatitis B virus infection. The sequenced sample consisted of peripheral blood. The genes are TRBV12-3 or TRBV12-4 and TRBJ2-5; the match to TRBD2 covers 9 bases. The CDR3 DNA reads TGTGCCAGCAGTTCTTCACTAGCGGGTCGTGAGACCCAGTACTTC. It encodes CASSSSLAGRETQYF.